This TCR beta chain was sequenced for a study of shared clonotypes between healthy human individuals. Libraries were prepared by immunoSEQ multiplex PCR; TCRdb keeps only in-frame clonotypes and omits some of them. The table has some 1 million clones, about 75% seen once. Remarks on this clone: The antigen is unknown. Since a far larger clone is one base different, this is likely a read error. The sample carries other DNA sequences with the same CDR3.

The length of the CDR3 is 12 residues. CDR1 and CDR2 from the germline V gene are MNHNY and SVGAGI (reference sequence). V was clipped by 4 bases and J by 5 bases, with 6 bases between them. Broader study findings: The study found lower generation probabilities in non-shared clonotypes than in those shared by all four donors. Sharing across several donors was seen in 4% to 6.5% of naive CD4 clonotypes.

V usage is TRBV6-6 and J usage is TRBJ2-1; D call uncertain. The receptor was derived from a man aged 18 to 29 in good health. The source material was memory CD4+ T cells sorted from blood. Subset denoted: CD45RA-negative fraction. The CDR3, as DNA: TGTGCCAGCAGTTCCACAAACAATGAGCAGTTCTTC. It specifies CASSSTNNEQFF.